The T cell receptor (beta chain) under discussion was sequenced for a study of shared T cell receptors in the human thymus. Sequenced by immunoSEQ multiplex PCR; TCRdb stores in-frame clones only, minus some. The table has more than 300,000 clones, 85% to 95% seen once. Unmatched junction bases numbered 9, after V lost 5 bases and J lost 5 bases. Germline CDR1 SGHAT, CDR2 FQNNGV. CDR3 length equals 15 residues. J is TRBJ1-5 and V is TRBV11-2; 7 bases agree with TRBD1. This TCR was sampled from a human donor. Sequenced: thymocytes. The CDR3 loop reads CASSVDRVSYQPQHF. For the CDR3, the DNA is TGTGCCAGCAGCGTCGACAGGGTCTCCTATCAGCCCCAGCATTTT.